One sample yielded the 16 T cell receptor beta chains listed below, sequenced in a study of cytomegalovirus exposure and HLA in healthy donors. Primers: 60 Vbeta forward and 13 Jbeta reverse. Some clones are missing from TCRdb's copy, which holds only in-frame ones; the method was immunoSEQ multiplex PCR. The table for this sample gives 100,000 to 150,000 clones. Source material: PBMCs. Every receptor here comes from a man between 18 and 29 years old in good health and CMV-seronegative.

The chain recombines TRBV7-7 with TRBJ2-2, with 10 bases matching TRBD1. CDR1 is SSHAT and CDR2 is FNYEAQ in the germline V gene (reference sequence). The V segment lost 5 bases and the J segment 6 bases; nucleotides outside the gene matches: 6. The CDR3 spans 15 residues. CDR3 nucleotides: TGTGCCAGCAGCCCAGGGACAGGGGCCCCCGGGGAGCTGTTTTTT. It encodes CASSPGTGAPGELFF.

Concerning this clone itself: The sample holds other DNA sequences that translate to the same CDR3. The chain carries TRBV7-2 and TRBJ1-2; no firm D call. Germline V lookup: CDR1 SGHTA, CDR2 FQGNSA. Trimming removed 4 bases from V and 8 bases from J, with 20 bases in between. The CDR3 loop spans 15 amino acids. Here the CDR3 reads CASSSQAQILGGYTF. The CDR3 bases are TGTGCCAGCAGCTCCCAGGCACAGATCCTTGGGGGCTACACCTTC.

The V and J genes are TRBV6-5 and TRBJ2-6, with D hard to call. In germline, CDR1 is MNHEY, CDR2 SVGAGI. Trimming took off 4 bases at V and 0 bases at J, with 10 bases between the two ends. CDR3 length equals 16 residues. CDR3 sequence: CASSLAETSGANVLTF. The CDR3 DNA reads as TGTGCCAGCAGTTTGGCGGAAACCTCTGGGGCCAACGTCCTGACTTTC.

The genes are TRBV6-5 and TRBJ2-5; D is possibly TRBD1 (5 bases). Trimming took off 4 bases at V and 7 bases at J, with 13 bases between the two ends. The germline V gene has CDR1 MNHEY and CDR2 SVGAGI. CDR3 length: 13 amino acids. The CDR3 DNA reads TGTGCCAGCAGTTGGGCTATAACAGGGACCCAGTACTTC. Its protein is CASSWAITGTQYF.

The genes are TRBV4-1 and TRBJ1-1, with D unresolved. The CDR3 has 12 amino acids. Trimming removed 6 bases at V and 3 bases at J, with 8 bases between. In germline, CDR1 is MGHRA, CDR2 YSYEKL. DNA for the CDR3: TGCGCCAGCAGTGTCGGGGACACTGAAGCTTTCTTT. This gives the protein CASSVGDTEAFF.

The genes are TRBV2 and TRBJ2-3; 7 bases match TRBD1. Germline V lookup: CDR1 SNHLY, CDR2 FYNNEI. The CDR3 has 15 residues. After removal of 2 bases from V and 1 base from J, the junction contained 3 bases not matched to a gene. The CDR3: CASSEIGQGTDTQYF. In DNA form, the CDR3 reads TGTGCCAGCAGTGAAATAGGACAGGGCACAGATACGCAGTATTTT.

The V call is TRBV29-1, the J call TRBJ2-5, with D maybe TRBD1 (6 bases). TRBJ2-7 explains the end of the DNA better; the J call may be wrong. This CDR3 region has 12 residues. Per germline, CDR1 SQVTM and CDR2 ANQGSEA. DNA for the CDR3: TGCAGCGTCGCAGGGGAAACCTACGAGCAGTACTTC. It is translated as CSVAGETYEQYF.

The genes are TRBV9 and TRBJ2-1; 15 nucleotides align to TRBD2. V gave up 3 bases and J gave up 2 bases; unmatched junction bases: 9. The CDR3 sequence is 19 residues long. CDR1 is SGDLS and CDR2 is YYNGEE in the germline V gene. The CDR3 coding sequence is TGTGCCAGCAGCGCCGGACTAGCGGGAGGGTTCCCCACCTACAATGAGCAGTTCTTC. This translates into CASSAGLAGGFPTYNEQFF. The entire variable domain, with the rest obtained from reference TRBV9 and TRBJ2-1, is as follows: DSGVTQTPKHLITATGQRVTLRCSPRSGDLSVYWYQQSLDQGLQFLIQYYNGEERAKGNILERFSAQQFPDLHSELNLSSLELGDSALYFCASSAGLAGGFPTYNEQFFGPGTRLTVL.

The chain combines TRBV7-2 with TRBJ2-7; 14 bases are a match to TRBD2. The V segment lost 5 bases and the J segment 6 bases; nucleotides outside the gene matches: 6. CDR1 and CDR2 from the germline V gene are SGHTA and FQGNSA. The CDR3 has 15 amino acids. The CDR3 DNA follows: TGTGCCAGCAGCGCGGGACTAGCGGGGGTTGGCGAGCAGTACTTC. It codes for CASSAGLAGVGEQYF. The variable domain in full, completed from reference TRBV7-2 and TRBJ2-7, reads GAGVSQSPSNKVTEKGKDVELRCDPISGHTALYWYRQSLGQGLEFLIYFQGNSAPDKSGLPSDRFSAERTGGSVSTLTIQRTQQEDSAVYLCASSAGLAGVGEQYFGPGTRLTVT.

The genes are TRBV4-3 and TRBJ2-2; D might be TRBD2 (6 bases). The CDR3 is 16 amino acids. The ends were cut back, 3 bases at V and 1 base at J, with 12 bases in the middle. CDR1 LGHNA and CDR2 YSLEER come from the germline V gene. The CDR3 region is CASSHPTRRNTGELFF. The CDR3 DNA sequence: TGCGCCAGCAGCCACCCGACTAGGAGGAACACCGGGGAGCTGTTTTTT.

The genes are TRBV5-1 and TRBJ2-6; D may be TRBD2 (5 bases). The CDR3 consists of 14 residues. Germline loops: CDR1 SGHRS, CDR2 YFSETQ. V was pared by 5 bases and J by 9 bases, with 15 bases between. The CDR3 is CASRSTPGGNVLTF. The DNA of the CDR3 is TGCGCCAGCAGAAGTACCCCCGGAGGCAACGTCCTGACTTTC.

The chain uses TRBV27 and TRBJ2-2, with 7 bases that match TRBD1. Germline V gene sequence: CDR1 MNHEY, CDR2 SMNVEV (reference sequence). The V gene end was trimmed by 5 bases and the J gene end by 3 bases; junction bases not matched to a gene: 6. This CDR3 is built from 15 residues. The CDR3 protein is CASSIGTAYTGELFF. The CDR3 region has the DNA TGTGCCAGCAGTATTGGGACAGCGTACACCGGGGAGCTGTTTTTT.

The DNA of the CDR3 is TGTGCCAGCAGTGAAGGCATCGGGGAAGCTTTCTTT. This codes for CASSEGIGEAFF. The rearrangement uses TRBV6-1 and TRBJ1-1; no reliable D call. CDR1 MNHNS and CDR2 SASEGT come from the germline V gene. Trimming left V 1 base short and J 8 bases short, with 8 bases between. CDR3 length: 12 residues.

The chain couples TRBV7-9 to TRBJ2-6; D gene unclear. V gave up 2 bases and J gave up 3 bases, with 2 bases separating them. Germline values: CDR1 SEHNR, CDR2 FQNEAQ (reference sequence). The CDR3 length is 13 residues. The CDR3 DNA follows: TGTGCCAGCAGCTTATATGGGGCCAACGTCCTGACTTTC. Encoded protein: CASSLYGANVLTF.

This chain connects TRBV7-2 to TRBJ1-4; 8 nucleotides line up with TRBD1. Germline V gene data show CDR1 as SGHTA and CDR2 as FQGNSA. After removal of 2 bases from V and 8 bases from J, the junction contained 4 bases not matched to a gene. The CDR3 contains 14 residues. The CDR3 sequence: CASSLRQGKEKLFF. CDR3 coding DNA: TGTGCCAGCAGCTTACGACAGGGGAAAGAAAAACTGTTTTTT.

This CDR3 is CASSYDRAYNSPLHF. Written as DNA, the CDR3 is TGTGCCAGCAGTTACGACAGGGCCTATAATTCACCCCTCCACTTT. The V gene is TRBV6-5, the J gene TRBJ1-6; 7 bases line up with TRBD1. The CDR3 consists of 15 residues. Trimming at V came to 2 bases and at J to 2 bases, leaving 0 bases not matched to a gene. Germline CDR1 MNHEY, CDR2 SVGAGI.